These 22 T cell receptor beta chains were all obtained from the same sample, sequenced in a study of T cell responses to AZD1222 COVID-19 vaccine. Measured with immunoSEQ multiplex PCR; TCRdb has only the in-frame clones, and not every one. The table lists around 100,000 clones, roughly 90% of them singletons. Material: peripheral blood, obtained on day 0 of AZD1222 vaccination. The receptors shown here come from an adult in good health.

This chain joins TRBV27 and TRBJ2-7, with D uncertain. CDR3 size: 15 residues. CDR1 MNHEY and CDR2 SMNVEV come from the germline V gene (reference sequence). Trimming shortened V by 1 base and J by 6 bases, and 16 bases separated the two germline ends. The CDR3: CASSLYLPRGFEQYF. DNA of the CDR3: TGTGCCAGCAGTTTATATCTCCCCCGAGGCTTCGAGCAGTACTTC.

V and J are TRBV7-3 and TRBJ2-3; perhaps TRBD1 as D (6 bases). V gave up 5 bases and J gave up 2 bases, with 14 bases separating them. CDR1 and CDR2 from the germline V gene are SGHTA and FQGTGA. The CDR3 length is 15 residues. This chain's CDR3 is CASSPPGQHTDTQYF. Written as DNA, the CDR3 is TGTGCCAGCAGCCCGCCGGGACAACACACAGATACGCAGTATTTT. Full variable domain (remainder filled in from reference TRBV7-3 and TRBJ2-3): GAGVSQTPSNKVTEKGKYVELRCDPISGHTALYWYRQSLGQGPEFLIYFQGTGAADDSGLPNDRFFAVRPEGSVSTLKIQRTERGDSAVYLCASSPPGQHTDTQYFGPGTRLTVL.

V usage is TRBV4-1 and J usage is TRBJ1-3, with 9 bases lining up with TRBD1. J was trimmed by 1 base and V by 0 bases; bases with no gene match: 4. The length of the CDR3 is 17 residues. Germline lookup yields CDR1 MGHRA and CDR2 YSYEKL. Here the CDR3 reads CASSQDGQGKSGNTIYF. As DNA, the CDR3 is TGCGCCAGCAGCCAAGATGGACAGGGGAAATCTGGAAACACCATATATTTT.

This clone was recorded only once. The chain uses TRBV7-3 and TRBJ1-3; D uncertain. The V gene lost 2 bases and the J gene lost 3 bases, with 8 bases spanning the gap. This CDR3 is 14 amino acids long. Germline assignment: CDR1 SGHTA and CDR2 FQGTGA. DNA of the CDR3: TGTGCCAGCAGCTTACAGGCCCATGGAAACACCATATATTTT. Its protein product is CASSLQAHGNTIYF.

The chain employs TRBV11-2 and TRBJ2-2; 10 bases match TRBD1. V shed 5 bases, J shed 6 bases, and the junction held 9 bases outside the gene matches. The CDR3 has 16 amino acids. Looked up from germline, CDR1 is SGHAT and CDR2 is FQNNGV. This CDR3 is CASSPYRDRGSGELFF. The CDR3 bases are TGTGCCAGCAGCCCTTACCGGGACAGGGGTTCCGGGGAGCTGTTTTTT.

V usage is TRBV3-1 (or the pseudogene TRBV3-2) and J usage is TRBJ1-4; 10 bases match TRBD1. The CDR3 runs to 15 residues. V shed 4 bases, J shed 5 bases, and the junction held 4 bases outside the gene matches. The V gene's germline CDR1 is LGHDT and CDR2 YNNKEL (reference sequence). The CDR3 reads CASSPRGQGNEKLFF. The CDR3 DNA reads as TGTGCCAGCAGCCCCCGGGGACAGGGGAATGAAAAACTGTTTTTT.

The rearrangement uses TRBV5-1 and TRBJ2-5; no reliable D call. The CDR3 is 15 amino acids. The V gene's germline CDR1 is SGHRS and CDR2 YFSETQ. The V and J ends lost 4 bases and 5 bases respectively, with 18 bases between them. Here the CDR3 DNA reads TGCGCCAGCAGCACCTCGGACGGCGCCGGGGAGACCCAGTACTTC. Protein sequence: CASSTSDGAGETQYF.

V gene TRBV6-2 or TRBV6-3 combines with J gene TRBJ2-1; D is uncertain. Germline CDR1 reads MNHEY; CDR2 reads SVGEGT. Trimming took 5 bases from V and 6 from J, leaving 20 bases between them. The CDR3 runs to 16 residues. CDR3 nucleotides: TGTGCCAGCAGTACTCCGTCACCCCCTCGTGGCAATGAGCAGTTCTTC. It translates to CASSTPSPPRGNEQFF.

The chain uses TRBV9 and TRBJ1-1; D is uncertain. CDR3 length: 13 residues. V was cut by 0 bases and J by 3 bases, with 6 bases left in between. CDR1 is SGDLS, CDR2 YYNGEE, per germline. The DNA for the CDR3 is TGTGCCAGCAGCGTAGCAGGTTACACTGAAGCTTTCTTT. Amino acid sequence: CASSVAGYTEAFF.

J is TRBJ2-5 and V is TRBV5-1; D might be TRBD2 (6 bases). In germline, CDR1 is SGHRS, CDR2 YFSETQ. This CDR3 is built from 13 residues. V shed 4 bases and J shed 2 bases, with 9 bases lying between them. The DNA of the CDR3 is TGCGCCAGCAGCCGGGGAGGACAAGAGACCCAGTACTTC. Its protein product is CASSRGGQETQYF. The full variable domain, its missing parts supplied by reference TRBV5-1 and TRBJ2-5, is KAGVTQTPRYLIKTRGQQVTLSCSPISGHRSVSWYQQTPGQGLQFLFEYFSETQRNKGNFPGRFSGRQFSNSRSEMNVSTLELGDSALYLCASSRGGQETQYFGPGTRLLVL.

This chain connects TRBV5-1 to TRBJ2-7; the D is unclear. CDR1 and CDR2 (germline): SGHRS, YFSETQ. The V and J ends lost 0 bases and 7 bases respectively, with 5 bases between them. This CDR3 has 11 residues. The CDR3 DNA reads TGCGCCAGCAGCTTGGCCGCGGAGCAGTACTTC. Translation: CASSLAAEQYF.

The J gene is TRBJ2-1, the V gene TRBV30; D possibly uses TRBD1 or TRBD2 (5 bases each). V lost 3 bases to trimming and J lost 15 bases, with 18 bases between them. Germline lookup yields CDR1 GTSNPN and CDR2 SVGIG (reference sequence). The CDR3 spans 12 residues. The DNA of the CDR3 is TGTGCCTGGAGCCACGTTTGGGGGTATATGTTCTTC. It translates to CAWSHVWGYMFF. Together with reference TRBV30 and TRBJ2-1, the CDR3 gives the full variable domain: SQTIHQWPATLVQPVGSPLSLECTVEGTSNPNLYWYRQAAGRGLQLLFYSVGIGQISSEVPQNLSASRPQDRQFILSSKKLLLSDSGFYLCAWSHVWGYMFFGPGTRLTVL.

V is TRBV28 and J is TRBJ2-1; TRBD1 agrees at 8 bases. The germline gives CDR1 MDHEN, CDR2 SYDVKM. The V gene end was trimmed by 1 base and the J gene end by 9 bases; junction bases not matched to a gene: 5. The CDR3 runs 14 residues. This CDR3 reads CASSLSTGAGEQFF. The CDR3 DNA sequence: TGTGCCAGCAGTTTATCGACAGGGGCGGGTGAGCAGTTCTTC.

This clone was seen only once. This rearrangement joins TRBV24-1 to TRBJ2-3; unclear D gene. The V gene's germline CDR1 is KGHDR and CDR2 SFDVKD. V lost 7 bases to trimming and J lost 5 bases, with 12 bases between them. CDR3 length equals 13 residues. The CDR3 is CATSSFWQDTQYF. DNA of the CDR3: TGTGCCACCAGCTCCTTCTGGCAAGATACGCAGTATTTT.

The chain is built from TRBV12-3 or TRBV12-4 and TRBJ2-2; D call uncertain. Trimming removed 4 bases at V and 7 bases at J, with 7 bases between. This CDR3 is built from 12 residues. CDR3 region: CASSSVVGELFF. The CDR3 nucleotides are TGTGCCAGCAGTTCGGTGGTCGGGGAGCTGTTTTTT.

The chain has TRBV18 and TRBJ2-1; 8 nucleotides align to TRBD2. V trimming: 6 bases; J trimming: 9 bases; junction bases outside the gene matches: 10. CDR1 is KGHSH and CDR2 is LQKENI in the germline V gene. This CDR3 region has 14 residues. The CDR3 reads CASSPYGRASEQFF. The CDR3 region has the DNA TGTGCCAGCTCCCCATACGGGAGGGCCTCTGAGCAGTTCTTC.

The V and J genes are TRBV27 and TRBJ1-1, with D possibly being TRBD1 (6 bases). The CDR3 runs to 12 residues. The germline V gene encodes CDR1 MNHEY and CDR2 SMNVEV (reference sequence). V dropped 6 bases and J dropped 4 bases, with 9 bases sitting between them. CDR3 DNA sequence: TGTGCCAGCAGGAGGGGGAGCACTGAAGCTTTCTTT. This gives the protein CASRRGSTEAFF.

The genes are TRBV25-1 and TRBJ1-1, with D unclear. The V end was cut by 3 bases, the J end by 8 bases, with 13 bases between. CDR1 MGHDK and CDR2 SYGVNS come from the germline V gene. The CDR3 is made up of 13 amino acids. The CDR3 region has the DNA TGTGCCAGCAGTGATATGGGGATTTCGGAAGCTTTCTTT. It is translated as CASSDMGISEAFF. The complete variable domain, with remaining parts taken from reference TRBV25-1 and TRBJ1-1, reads EADIYQTPRYLVIGTGKKITLECSQTMGHDKMYWYQQDPGMELHLIHYSYGVNSTEKGDLSSESTVSRIRTEHFPLTLESARPSHTSQYLCASSDMGISEAFFGQGTRLTVV.

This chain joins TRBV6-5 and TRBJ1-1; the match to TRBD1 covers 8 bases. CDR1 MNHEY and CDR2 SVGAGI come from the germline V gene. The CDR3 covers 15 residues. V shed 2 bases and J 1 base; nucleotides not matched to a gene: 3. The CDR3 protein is CASSYLGTGNTEAFF. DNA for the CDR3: TGTGCCAGCAGTTACCTGGGGACAGGGAACACTGAAGCTTTCTTT.

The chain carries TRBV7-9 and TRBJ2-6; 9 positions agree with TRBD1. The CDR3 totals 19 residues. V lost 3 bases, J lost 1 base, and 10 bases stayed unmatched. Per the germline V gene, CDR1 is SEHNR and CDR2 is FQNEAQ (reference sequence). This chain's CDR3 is CASSFSRTGALSGANVLTF. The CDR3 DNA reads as TGTGCCAGCAGCTTTAGCCGGACAGGGGCCCTATCTGGGGCCAACGTCCTGACTTTC.

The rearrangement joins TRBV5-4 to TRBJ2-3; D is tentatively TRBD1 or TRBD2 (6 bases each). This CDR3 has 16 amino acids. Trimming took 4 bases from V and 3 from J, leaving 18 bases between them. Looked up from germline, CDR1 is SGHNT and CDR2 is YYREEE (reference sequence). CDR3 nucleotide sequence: TGTGCCAGCAGCCCAGGGTGGTTAGGGGGGACAGATACGCAGTATTTT. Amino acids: CASSPGWLGGTDTQYF. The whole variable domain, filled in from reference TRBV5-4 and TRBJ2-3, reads ETGVTQSPTHLIKTRGQQVTLRCSSQSGHNTVSWYQQALGQGPQFIFQYYREEENGRGNFPPRFSGLQFPNYSSELNVNALELDDSALYLCASSPGWLGGTDTQYFGPGTRLTVL.

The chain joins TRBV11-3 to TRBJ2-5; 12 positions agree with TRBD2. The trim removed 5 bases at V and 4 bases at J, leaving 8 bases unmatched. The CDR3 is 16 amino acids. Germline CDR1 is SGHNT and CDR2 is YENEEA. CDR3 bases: TGTGCCAGCAGCATATCTAGCGGGAGGGGCGGAGAGACCCAGTACTTC. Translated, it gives CASSISSGRGGETQYF.